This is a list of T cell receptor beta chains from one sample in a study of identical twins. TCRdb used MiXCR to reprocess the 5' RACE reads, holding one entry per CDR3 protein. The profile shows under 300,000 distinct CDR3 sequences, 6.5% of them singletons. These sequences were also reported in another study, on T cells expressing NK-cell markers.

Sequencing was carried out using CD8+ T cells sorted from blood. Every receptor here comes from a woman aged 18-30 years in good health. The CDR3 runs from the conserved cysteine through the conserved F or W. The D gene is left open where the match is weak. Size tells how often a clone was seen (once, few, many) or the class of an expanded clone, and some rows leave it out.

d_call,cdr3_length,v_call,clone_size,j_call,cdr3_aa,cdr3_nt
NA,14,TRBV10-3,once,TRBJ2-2,CAISHGLNTGELLF,TGTGCCATCAGCCACGGGCTGAACACCGGGGAGCTGCTTTTT
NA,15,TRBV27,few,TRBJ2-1,CASSFEAGSYNEQFF,TGTGCCAGCAGTTTCGAGGCGGGAAGTTACAATGAGCAGTTCTTC
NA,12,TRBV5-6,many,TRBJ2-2,CASSFGTGELFF,TGTGCCAGCAGCTTCGGCACCGGGGAGCTGTTTTTT
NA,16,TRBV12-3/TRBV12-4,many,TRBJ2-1,CASSLQLRTALNEQFF,TGTGCCAGCAGTTTACAACTCAGGACTGCCCTAAATGAGCAGTTCTTC
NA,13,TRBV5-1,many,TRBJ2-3,CASRSPGTDTQYF,TGCGCCAGCAGGTCTCCCGGCACAGATACGCAGTATTTT
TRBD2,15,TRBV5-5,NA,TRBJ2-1,CASGFGGTQYNEQFF,TGTGCCAGCGGCTTCGGGGGGACCCAATACAATGAGCAGTTCTTC
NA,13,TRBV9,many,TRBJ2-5,CASSPWAGETQYF,TGTGCCAGCAGCCCTTGGGCAGGGGAGACCCAGTACTTC
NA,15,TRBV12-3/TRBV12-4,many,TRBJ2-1,CASTQGAGPYNEQFF,TGTGCCAGCACCCAAGGGGCAGGGCCTTACAATGAGCAGTTCTTC
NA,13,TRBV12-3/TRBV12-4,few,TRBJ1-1,CGTHTGLNTEAFF,TGTGGAACCCATACAGGGCTGAACACTGAAGCTTTCTTT
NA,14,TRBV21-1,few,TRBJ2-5,CASSKNGDKETQYF,TGTGCCAGCAGCAAAAACGGGGACAAGGAGACCCAGTACTTC
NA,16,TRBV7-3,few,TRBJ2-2,CASSLLHYSNTGELFF,TGTGCCAGCAGCTTATTGCACTACTCGAACACCGGGGAGCTGTTTTTT
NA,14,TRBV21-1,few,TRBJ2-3,CASSTKRTTDTQYF,TGTGCCAGCAGCACGAAACGGACCACAGATACGCAGTATTTT
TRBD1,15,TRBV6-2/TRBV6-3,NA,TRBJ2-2,CASSYGTANTGELFF,TGTGCCAGCAGTTACGGGACAGCGAACACCGGGGAGCTGTTTTTT
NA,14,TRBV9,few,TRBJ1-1,CASSVWVAGGEAFF,TGTGCCAGCAGCGTTTGGGTCGCGGGGGGTGAAGCTTTCTTT
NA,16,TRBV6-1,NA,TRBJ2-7,CASSLPRKGTFYEQYF,TGTGCCAGCAGTCTCCCCCGTAAGGGGACTTTCTACGAGCAGTACTTC
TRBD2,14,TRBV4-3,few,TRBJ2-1,CASSQLAGYNEQFF,TGCGCCAGCAGCCAACTAGCGGGCTACAATGAGCAGTTCTTC
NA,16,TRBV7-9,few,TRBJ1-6,CARGRAGLLPDSPLHF,TGTGCCAGAGGAAGAGCGGGTCTCCTCCCCGATTCACCCCTCCACTTT
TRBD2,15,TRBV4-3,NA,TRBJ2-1,CASSQERRTSGEQFF,TGCGCCAGCAGCCAAGAAAGGAGGACTAGCGGTGAGCAGTTCTTC
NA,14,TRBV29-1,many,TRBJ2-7,CSVEMQGGSYEQYF,TGCAGCGTTGAAATGCAGGGAGGTTCCTACGAGCAGTACTTC
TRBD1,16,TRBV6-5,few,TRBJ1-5,CASSSEPGQGNQPQHF,TGTGCCAGCAGTTCCGAACCGGGACAGGGGAATCAGCCCCAGCATTTT
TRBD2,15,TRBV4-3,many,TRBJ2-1,CASSPGTSGINEQFF,TGCGCCAGCAGCCCGGGGACTAGCGGGATAAATGAGCAGTTCTTC
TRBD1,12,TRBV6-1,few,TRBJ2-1,CASIWTGHEQFF,TGTGCCAGCATCTGGACAGGGCATGAGCAGTTCTTC
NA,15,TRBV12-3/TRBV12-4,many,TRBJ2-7,CASSFGAGGTYEQYF,TGTGCCAGCAGTTTTGGGGCAGGAGGGACCTACGAGCAGTACTTC
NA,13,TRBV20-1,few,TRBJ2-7,CSARDTKAYEQYF,TGCAGTGCCCGGGACACCAAAGCCTACGAGCAGTACTTC
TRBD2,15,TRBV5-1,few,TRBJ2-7,CASSQGLAGAREQYF,TGCGCCAGCAGCCAGGGACTAGCGGGGGCCCGGGAGCAGTACTTC
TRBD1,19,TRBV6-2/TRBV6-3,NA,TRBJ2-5,CASSYHTPDRGRISETQYF,TGTGCCAGCAGTTACCATACACCGGACAGGGGGCGTATCTCGGAGACCCAGTACTTC
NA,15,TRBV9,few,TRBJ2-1,CASSAELRVGNEQFF,TGTGCCAGCAGCGCCGAGCTGAGGGTAGGCAATGAGCAGTTCTTC
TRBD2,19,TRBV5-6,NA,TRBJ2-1,CASSTKGLAVPIGLSEQFF,TGTGCCAGCAGCACTAAGGGACTAGCGGTACCTATTGGTCTTAGTGAGCAGTTCTTC